This TCR beta chain was sequenced for a study of immune evolution from preneoplasia to lung adenocarcinoma (dated by TCRdb to 2020 to 2023). Looking at the study overall: Immune contexture across lung adenocarcinoma precursors and invasive adenocarcinoma was profiled using immune gene expression, TCR sequencing and multiplex immunofluorescence. Sample size was determined by specimen availability and not by a prior power calculation. Class I HLA alleles were inferred from exome data with POLYSOLVER, and allele-specific HLA loss was detected with LOHHLA. The immune data were integrated with whole exome sequencing and methylation data from the same cohort of nodules. According to the study, over a hundred samples were used for TCR sequencing. In total, the cohort included some 54 patients with pulmonary nodules, all of whom underwent surgical resection. Resected precursor lesions (AAH, AIS, MIA) and invasive adenocarcinomas were compared against paired morphologically normal lung tissue. TCR sequencing data were obtained from 51 patients. The research as a whole found: Because all patients were from Japan and China, applicability to Western populations was uncertain. Normal lung had the highest top T cell clone frequencies, and these frequencies appeared to fall progressively from AAH through AIS, MIA and invasive adenocarcinoma. Findings were based on association rather than direct causation; larger cohorts with long-term follow-up and longitudinal biopsies were deemed needed. Clonality was highest in normal lung, while later-stage lesions appeared to show lower clonality but higher T cell density and diversity.

As regards this clone: The clone's antigen remains unknown. No base qualities exist here, and no much larger clone lies one base off it.

CDR1 and CDR2 were assigned from the germline V gene as SGDLS and YYNGEE. Trimming removed 0 bases from V and 4 bases from J, leaving 8 bases between the germline ends. The CDR3 sequence holds 14 residues, the cysteine and phenylalanine included. Just the 42-base CDR3 DNA is kept, in frame starting at base 1. TCR beta CDR3 regions were sequenced from DNA using the immunoSEQ hsTCRbeta Kit. On the authors' methods: The ImmunoSEQ Analyzer was used to analyse the TCR sequencing data. T cell clonality was calculated on productive rearrangements as 1 minus Pielou's evenness. T cell diversity was measured with the inverse Simpson index on productive templates. T cell density was defined as TCR beta template counts normalized to usable DNA, with usable DNA estimated by amplifying and sequencing housekeeping genes. Two-sided Kruskal-Wallis tests were used to compare TCR metrics across histologic stages. TCRdb mirrors the immuneACCESS table, restricted to in-frame sequences. Some clones are absent from its copies; in checked studies, under half trace to an unresolved V gene, and the reason for the others is unknown. The V and J calls and clone size were taken over from that table, and D and trimming were inferred from the DNA. The sample table lists thousands of clones, approximately 85% of them with a count of one. The biggest ten clones account for roughly 15% of the sample.

Patients underwent resection in Japan or China between the mid-2010s and the late 2010s. Two lung cancer pathologists independently confirmed the histologic diagnosis of each case on H&E slides. The AllPrep DNA/RNA FFPE Kit was used to isolate DNA from FFPE tissue. The TCR comes from a donor at least 70 years old with lung adenocarcinoma. Sequencing input: FFPE adjacent normal lung tissue. This sequence uses TRBV9 and TRBJ2-1, with the D gene call left open. In nucleotide form, the sequence is TGTGCCAGCAGCGTAGAAGGCCGATACAATGAGCAGTTCTTC. It translates as CASSVEGRYNEQFF.